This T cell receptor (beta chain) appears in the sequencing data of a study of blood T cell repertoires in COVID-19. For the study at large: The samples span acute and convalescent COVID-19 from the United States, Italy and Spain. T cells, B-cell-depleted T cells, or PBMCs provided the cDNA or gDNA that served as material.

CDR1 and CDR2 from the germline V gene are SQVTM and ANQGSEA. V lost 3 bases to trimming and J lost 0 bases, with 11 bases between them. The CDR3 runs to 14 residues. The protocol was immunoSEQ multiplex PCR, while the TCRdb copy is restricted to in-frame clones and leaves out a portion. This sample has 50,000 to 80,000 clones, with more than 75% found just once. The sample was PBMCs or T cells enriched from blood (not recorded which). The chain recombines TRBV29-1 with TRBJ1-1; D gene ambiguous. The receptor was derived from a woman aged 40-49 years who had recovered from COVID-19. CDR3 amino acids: CSVDFGLMNTEAFF. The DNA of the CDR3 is TGCAGCGTTGATTTTGGGCTGATGAACACTGAAGCTTTCTTT.